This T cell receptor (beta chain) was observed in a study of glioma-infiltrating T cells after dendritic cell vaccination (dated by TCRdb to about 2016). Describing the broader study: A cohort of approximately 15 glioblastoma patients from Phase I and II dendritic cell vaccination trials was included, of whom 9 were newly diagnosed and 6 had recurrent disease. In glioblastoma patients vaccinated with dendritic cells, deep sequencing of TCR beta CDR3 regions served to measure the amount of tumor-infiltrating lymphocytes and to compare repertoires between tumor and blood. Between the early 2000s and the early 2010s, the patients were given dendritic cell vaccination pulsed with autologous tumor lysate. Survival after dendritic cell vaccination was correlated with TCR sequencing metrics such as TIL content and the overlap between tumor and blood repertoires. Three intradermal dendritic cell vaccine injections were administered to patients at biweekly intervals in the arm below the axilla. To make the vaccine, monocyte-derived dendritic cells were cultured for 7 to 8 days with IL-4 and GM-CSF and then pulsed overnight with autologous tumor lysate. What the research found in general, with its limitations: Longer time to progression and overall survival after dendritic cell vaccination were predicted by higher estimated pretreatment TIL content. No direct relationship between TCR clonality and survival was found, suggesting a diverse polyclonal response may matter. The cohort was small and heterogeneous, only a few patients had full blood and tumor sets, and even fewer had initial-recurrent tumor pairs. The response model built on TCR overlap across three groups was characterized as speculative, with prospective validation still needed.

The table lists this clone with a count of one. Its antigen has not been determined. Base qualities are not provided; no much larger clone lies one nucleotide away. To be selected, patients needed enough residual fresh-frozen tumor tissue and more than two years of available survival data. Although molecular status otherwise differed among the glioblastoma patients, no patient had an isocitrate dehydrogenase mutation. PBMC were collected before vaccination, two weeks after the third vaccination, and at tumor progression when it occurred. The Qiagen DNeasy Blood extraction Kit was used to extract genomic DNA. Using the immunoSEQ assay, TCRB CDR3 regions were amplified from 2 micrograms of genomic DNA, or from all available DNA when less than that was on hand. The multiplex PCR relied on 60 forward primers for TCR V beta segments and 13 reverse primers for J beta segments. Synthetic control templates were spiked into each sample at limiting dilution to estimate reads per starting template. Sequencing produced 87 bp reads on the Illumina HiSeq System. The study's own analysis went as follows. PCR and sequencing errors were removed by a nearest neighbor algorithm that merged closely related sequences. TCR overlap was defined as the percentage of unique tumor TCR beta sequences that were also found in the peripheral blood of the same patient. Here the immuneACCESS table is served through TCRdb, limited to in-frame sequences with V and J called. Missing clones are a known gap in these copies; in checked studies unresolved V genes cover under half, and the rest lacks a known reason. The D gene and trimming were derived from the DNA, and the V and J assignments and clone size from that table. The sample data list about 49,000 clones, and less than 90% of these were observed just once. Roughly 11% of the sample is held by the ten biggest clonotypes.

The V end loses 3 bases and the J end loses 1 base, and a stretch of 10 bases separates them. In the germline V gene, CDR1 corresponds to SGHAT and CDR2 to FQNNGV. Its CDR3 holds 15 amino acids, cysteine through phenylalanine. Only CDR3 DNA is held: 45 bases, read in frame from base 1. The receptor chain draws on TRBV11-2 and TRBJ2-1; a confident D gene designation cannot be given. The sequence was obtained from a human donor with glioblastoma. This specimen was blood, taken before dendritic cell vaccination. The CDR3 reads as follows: CASSFSGSSYNEQFF. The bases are TGTGCCAGCAGCTTCTCCGGGTCTTCCTACAATGAGCAGTTCTTC.